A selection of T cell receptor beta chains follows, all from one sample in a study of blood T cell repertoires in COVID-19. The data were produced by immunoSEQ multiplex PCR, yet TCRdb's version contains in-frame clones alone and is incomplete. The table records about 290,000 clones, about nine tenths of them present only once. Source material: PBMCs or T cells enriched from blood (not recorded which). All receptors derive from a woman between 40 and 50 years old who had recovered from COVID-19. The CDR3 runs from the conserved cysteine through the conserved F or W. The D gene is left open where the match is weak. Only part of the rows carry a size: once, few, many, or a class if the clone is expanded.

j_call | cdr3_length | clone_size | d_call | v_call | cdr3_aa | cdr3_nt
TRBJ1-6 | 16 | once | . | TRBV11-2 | CASSLAATAYNSPLHF | TGTGCCAGCAGCTTAGCGGCGACAGCCTATAATTCACCCCTCCACTTT
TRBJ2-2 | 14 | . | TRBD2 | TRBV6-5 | CASSWTSGTGELFF | TGTGCCAGCAGTTGGACTAGCGGGACCGGGGAGCTGTTTTTT
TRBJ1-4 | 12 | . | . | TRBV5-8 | CASSLNLEKLFF | TGTGCCAGCAGCTTAAATCTGGAAAAACTGTTTTTT
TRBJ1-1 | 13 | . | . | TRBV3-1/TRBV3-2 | CASSPRQVSQAFF | TGTGCCAGCAGCCCACGACAGGTTTCCCAAGCTTTCTTT
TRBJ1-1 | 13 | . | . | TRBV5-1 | CASSLDFQTEAFF | TGCGCCAGCAGCTTGGACTTTCAAACTGAAGCTTTCTTT
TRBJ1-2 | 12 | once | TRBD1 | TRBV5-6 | CASSWTGEGYTF | TGTGCCAGCAGCTGGACAGGGGAAGGCTACACCTTC
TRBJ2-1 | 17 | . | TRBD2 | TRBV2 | CASSVRIVTSGSAEQFF | TGTGCCAGCAGTGTTCGGATCGTGACTAGCGGGTCAGCTGAGCAGTTCTTC
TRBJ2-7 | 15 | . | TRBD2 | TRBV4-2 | CASSQREEYGNEQYF | TGTGCCAGCAGCCAACGGGAGGAGTACGGCAACGAGCAGTACTTC
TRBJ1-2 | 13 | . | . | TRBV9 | CASSVVSNYGYTF | TGTGCCAGCAGCGTAGTCTCTAACTATGGCTACACCTTC
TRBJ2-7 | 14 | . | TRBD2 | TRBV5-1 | CASSLILAGDEQYF | TGCGCCAGCAGCTTGATACTAGCGGGAGACGAGCAGTACTTC
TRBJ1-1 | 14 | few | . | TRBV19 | CATDYTRGSAEAFF | TGTGCCACCGACTACACCAGGGGAAGCGCTGAAGCTTTCTTT
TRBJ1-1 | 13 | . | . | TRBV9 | CASSASVATEAFF | TGTGCCAGCAGCGCCTCAGTGGCCACTGAAGCTTTCTTT
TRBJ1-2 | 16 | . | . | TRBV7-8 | CASSPQGGDSNYGYTF | TGTGCCAGCAGCCCCCAGGGAGGGGACTCGAACTATGGCTACACCTTC
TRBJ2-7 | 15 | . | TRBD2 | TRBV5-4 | CASSVTSGGGYEQYF | TGTGCCAGCAGCGTAACTAGCGGGGGGGGCTACGAGCAGTACTTC
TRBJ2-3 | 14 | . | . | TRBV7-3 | CASSLTESADTQYF | TGTGCCAGCAGCTTAACTGAGTCTGCAGATACGCAGTATTTT
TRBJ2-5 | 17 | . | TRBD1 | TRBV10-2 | CASSEPPGQGDLETQYF | TGCGCCAGCAGTGAACCCCCGGGACAGGGTGACTTAGAGACCCAGTACTTC
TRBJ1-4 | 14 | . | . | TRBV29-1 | CSVGDTTTNEKLFF | TGCAGCGTCGGCGACACCACAACTAATGAAAAACTGTTTTTT
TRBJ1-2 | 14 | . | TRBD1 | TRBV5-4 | CASSLGQDVYGYTF | TGTGCCAGCAGCTTAGGACAGGACGTGTATGGCTACACCTTC
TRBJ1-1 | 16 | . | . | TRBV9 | CASSVSGAAMNTEAFF | TGTGCCAGCAGCGTAAGCGGGGCTGCGATGAACACTGAAGCTTTCTTT
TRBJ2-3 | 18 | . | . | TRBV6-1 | CASSEGRSGIGVTDTQYF | TGTGCCAGCAGTGAAGGTCGGTCAGGGATTGGAGTCACAGATACGCAGTATTTT
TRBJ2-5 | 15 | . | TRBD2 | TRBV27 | CASSGLAGGEETQYF | TGTGCCAGCAGTGGACTAGCGGGAGGAGAAGAGACCCAGTACTTC
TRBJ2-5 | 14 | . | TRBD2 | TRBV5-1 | CASRRLAGKETQYF | TGCGCCAGCAGGCGACTAGCGGGAAAAGAGACCCAGTACTTC
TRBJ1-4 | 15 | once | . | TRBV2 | CASLKSRIGNEKLFF | TGTGCCAGCCTTAAATCTAGGATTGGTAATGAAAAACTGTTTTTT
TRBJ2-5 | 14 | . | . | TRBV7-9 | CASSPPWGEETQYF | TGTGCCAGCAGTCCACCCTGGGGAGAAGAGACCCAGTACTTC
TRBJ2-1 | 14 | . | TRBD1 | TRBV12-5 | CASGKDRTNNEQFF | TGTGCTAGTGGAAAGGACAGGACCAACAATGAGCAGTTCTTC
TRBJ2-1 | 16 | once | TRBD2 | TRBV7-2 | CASSPRPAGGDNEQFF | TGTGCCAGCAGCCCCCGGCCAGCGGGAGGAGACAATGAGCAGTTCTTC
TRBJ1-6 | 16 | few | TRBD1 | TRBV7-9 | CASSSGQGAANSPLHF | TGTGCCAGCAGCTCGGGACAGGGTGCCGCTAATTCACCCCTCCACTTT
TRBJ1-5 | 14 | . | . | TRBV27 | CASTDSYSNQPQHF | TGTGCCAGCACCGACAGTTATAGCAATCAGCCCCAGCATTTT
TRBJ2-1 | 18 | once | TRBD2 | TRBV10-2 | CASSESGGRLAGYNEQFF | TGCGCCAGCAGTGAGTCTGGCGGGAGACTAGCGGGCTACAATGAGCAGTTCTTC
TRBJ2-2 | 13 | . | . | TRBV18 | CASCGTVNGELFF | TGTGCCAGCTGCGGGACAGTAAACGGGGAGCTGTTTTTT
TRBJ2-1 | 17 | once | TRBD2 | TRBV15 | CATSRDILAGGPREQFF | TGTGCCACCAGCAGAGATATACTAGCGGGAGGGCCTCGTGAGCAGTTCTTC
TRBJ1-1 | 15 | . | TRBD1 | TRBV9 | CASSSETGENTEAFF | TGTGCCAGCAGCTCGGAGACAGGGGAGAACACTGAAGCTTTCTTT
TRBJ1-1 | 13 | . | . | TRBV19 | CASSIQDGGRAFF | TGTGCCAGTAGTATCCAGGATGGTGGTCGGGCTTTCTTT
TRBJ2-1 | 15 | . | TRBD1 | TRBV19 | CASRAGTAKGDEQFF | TGTGCCAGTAGGGCCGGGACAGCTAAGGGCGATGAGCAGTTCTTC
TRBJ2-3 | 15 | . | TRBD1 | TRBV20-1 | CSASNRGTSTDTQYF | TGCAGTGCTAGTAACAGGGGCACTAGCACAGATACGCAGTATTTT
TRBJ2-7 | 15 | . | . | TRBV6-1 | CASSEVGDFTYEQYF | TGTGCCAGCAGTGAAGTGGGGGACTTTACCTACGAGCAGTACTTC
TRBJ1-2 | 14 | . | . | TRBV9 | CASSAQGANYGYTF | TGTGCCAGCAGCGCTCAAGGGGCTAACTATGGCTACACCTTC
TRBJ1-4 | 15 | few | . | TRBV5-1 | CASSLGVGADEKLFF | TGCGCCAGCAGCTTGGGGGTGGGGGCCGATGAAAAACTGTTTTTT
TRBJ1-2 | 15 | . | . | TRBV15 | CATSRGNGGADGYTF | TGTGCCACCAGCAGGGGAAATGGGGGGGCAGATGGCTACACCTTC
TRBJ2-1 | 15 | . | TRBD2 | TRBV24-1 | CATSSASGAGDEQFF | TGTGCCACCAGTTCGGCCAGCGGGGCGGGGGATGAGCAGTTCTTC
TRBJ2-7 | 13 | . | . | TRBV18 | CASSPLSEYEQYF | TGTGCCAGCTCACCACTCTCCGAGTACGAGCAGTACTTC
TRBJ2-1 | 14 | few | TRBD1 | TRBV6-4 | CASSEGQGAGEQFF | TGTGCCAGCAGCGAGGGACAGGGGGCTGGTGAGCAGTTCTTC
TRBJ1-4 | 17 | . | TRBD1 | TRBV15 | CATSRVGGAPANEKLFF | TGTGCCACCAGCAGAGTAGGGGGCGCACCCGCTAATGAAAAACTGTTTTTT
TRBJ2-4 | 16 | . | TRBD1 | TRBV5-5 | CASSWNRGLSKNIQYF | TGTGCCAGCAGCTGGAACAGGGGGCTATCCAAAAACATTCAGTACTTC
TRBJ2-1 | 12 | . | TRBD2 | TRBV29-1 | CSVDGTSNEQFF | TGCAGCGTTGATGGGACTAGCAATGAGCAGTTCTTC
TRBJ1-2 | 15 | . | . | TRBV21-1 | CASRYGSYLVRGYTF | TGTGCCAGCAGATATGGGAGCTACTTGGTGCGTGGCTACACCTTC
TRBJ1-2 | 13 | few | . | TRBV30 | CAWKLKGYYGYTF | TGTGCCTGGAAACTGAAGGGGTACTATGGCTACACCTTC
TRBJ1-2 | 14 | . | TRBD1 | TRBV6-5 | CASSPSTGGYGYTF | TGTGCCAGCAGTCCATCGACAGGGGGCTATGGCTACACCTTC
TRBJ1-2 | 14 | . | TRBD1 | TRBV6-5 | CASSYLGTDYGYTF | TGTGCCAGCAGTTACTTAGGGACAGACTATGGCTACACCTTC